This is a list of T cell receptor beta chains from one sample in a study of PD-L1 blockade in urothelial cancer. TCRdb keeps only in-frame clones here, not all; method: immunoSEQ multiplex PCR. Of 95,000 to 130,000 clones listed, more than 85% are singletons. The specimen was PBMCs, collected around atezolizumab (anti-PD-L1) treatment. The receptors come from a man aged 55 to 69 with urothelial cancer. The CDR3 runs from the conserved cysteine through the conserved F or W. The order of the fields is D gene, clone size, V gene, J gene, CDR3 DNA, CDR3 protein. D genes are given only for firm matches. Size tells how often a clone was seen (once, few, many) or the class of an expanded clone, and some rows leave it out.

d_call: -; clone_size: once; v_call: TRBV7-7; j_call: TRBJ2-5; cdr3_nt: TGTGCTAGCAGCTCTGGGTTGGGGGGGCTAGGAGAGACCCAGTACTTC; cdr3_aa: CASSSGLGGLGETQYF
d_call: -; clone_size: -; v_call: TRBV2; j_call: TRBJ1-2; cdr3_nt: TGTGCCAGCACCCTCCTGGGGCAGCTTGATAACTATGGCTACACCTTC; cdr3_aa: CASTLLGQLDNYGYTF
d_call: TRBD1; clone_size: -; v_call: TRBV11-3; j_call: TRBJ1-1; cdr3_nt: TGTGCCAGCAGCATGAGACAGGGGCAGAACACTGAAGCTTTCTTT; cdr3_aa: CASSMRQGQNTEAFF
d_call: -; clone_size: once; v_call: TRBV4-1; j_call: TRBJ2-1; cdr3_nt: TGCGCCAGCACCCAAGTGGGGGGAAGTAGCAATGAGCAGTTCTTC; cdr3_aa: CASTQVGGSSNEQFF
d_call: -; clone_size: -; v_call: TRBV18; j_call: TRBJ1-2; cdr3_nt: TGTGCCAGCTCACCACAGGGGTCTGGTGGCTACACCTTC; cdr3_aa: CASSPQGSGGYTF
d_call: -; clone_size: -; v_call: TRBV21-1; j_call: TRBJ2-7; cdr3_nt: TGTGCCAGCAGCCTCCGGACAGGTATCCCTGGCGAGCAGTACTTC; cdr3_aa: CASSLRTGIPGEQYF
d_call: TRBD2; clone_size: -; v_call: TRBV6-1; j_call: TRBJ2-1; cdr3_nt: TGTGCCAGCAGTGCGGGGCGGGAGGGATACAATGAGCAGTTCTTC; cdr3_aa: CASSAGREGYNEQFF
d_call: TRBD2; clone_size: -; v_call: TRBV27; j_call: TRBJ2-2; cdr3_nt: TGTGCCAGCAGAACCGGGACTAGCCCCGGGGAGCTGTTTTTT; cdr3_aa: CASRTGTSPGELFF
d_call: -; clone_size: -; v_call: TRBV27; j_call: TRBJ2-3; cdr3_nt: TGTGCCAGCAGTTTATTCCGAGGGAACACAGATACGCAGTATTTT; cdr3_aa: CASSLFRGNTDTQYF
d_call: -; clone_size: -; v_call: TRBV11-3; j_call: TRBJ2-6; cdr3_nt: TGTGCCAGCAGCCCGACTGGGACAACTGGGGCCAACGTCCTGACTTTC; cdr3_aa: CASSPTGTTGANVLTF
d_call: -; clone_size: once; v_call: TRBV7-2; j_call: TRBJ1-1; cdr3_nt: TGTGCCAGCAGCTTTAGTATTACTGAAGCTTTCTTT; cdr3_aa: CASSFSITEAFF
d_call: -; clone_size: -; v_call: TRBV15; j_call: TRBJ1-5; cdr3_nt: TGTGCCACCAGCAGAGAAGTGGGGACAACAAATCAGCCCCAGCATTTT; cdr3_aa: CATSREVGTTNQPQHF
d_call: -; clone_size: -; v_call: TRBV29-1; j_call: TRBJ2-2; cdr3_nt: TGCAGCGTTGTTCTCGGGACTGTGGGTGGGGGGGAGCTGTTTTTT; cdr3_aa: CSVVLGTVGGGELFF
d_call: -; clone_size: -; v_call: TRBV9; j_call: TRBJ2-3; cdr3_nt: TGTGCCAGCAGCGTAGGACTACTCTTCACAGATACGCAGTATTTT; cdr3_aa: CASSVGLLFTDTQYF
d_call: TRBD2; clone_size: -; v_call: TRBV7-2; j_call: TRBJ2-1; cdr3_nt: TGTGCCAGCAGCAAAAGCGCCGGGAGGGTGGAGCAGTTCTTC; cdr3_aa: CASSKSAGRVEQFF
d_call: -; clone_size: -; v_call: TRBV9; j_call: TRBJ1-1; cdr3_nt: TGTGCCAGCAGCGACGGGGGGGCGGTGAACACTGAAGCTTTCTTT; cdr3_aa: CASSDGGAVNTEAFF